The text below deals with one T cell receptor (beta chain). No antigen is known for it. With constant-segment primers, 5'RACE yielded cDNA libraries of TCR alpha and TCR beta that carried sample barcodes and UMIs. Each CDR3 protein gets one entry after TCRdb re-called the 5' RACE reads with MiXCR. The repertoire holds 90,000 to 120,000 distinct CDR3 sequences, with about 15% as singletons. The sample originates from a study of T-cell memory formation after mild COVID-19. The study's findings and limits: CD4+ contracting clones lay mainly in CM and EM, CD8+ ones in EMRA.

V lost 8 bases and J 10 bases, leaving 24 bases between the germline ends. This CDR3 is built from 14 residues. Germline V gene sequence: CDR1 MNHEY, CDR2 SVGAGI. V usage is TRBV6-5 and J usage is TRBJ2-7; D gene uncertain. Material: PBMCs or a T cell subset sorted from them (not recorded which). This TCR came from a man aged 18 to 29 who had mild COVID-19 (a few samples of this study predate the infection). Cell type and time point are not known. CDR3 in amino acids: CASGPTGPSTRQYF. DNA of the CDR3: TGTGCCAGCGGCCCTACGGGTCCCTCTACTCGACAGTACTTC.